This T cell receptor (beta chain) was found in a study of blood T cell repertoires in COVID-19. J gave up 1 base and V 5 bases, and 4 bases lay outside the gene matches. The CDR3 runs to 14 residues. In germline, CDR1 is LNHDA, CDR2 SQIVND (reference sequence). Libraries were prepared by immunoSEQ multiplex PCR; TCRdb keeps only in-frame clonotypes and omits some of them. The data show 250,000 to 300,000 clones, more than 75% seen once. This clone has more than one count but fewer than ten. The sequence was obtained from a man aged 18 to 29 who had recovered from COVID-19. The V gene is TRBV19, the J gene TRBJ1-2, with 7 bases lining up with TRBD1. Sequenced: PBMCs or T cells enriched from blood (not recorded which). CDR3 nucleotides: TGTGCCAGTAGTGCACAGGGGCTTAACTATGGCTACACCTTC. Translation gives CASSAQGLNYGYTF.